A selection of T cell receptor beta chains follows, all from one sample in a study of T cells in Graves' hyperthyroidism and ophthalmopathy. TCRdb re-called the multiplex PCR reads through MiXCR, storing one row per CDR3 protein. The sample contains roughly 110,000 distinct CDR3 sequences, 16% of which appear only once. The source material was blood. Source of these receptors: a woman aged 50 to 65 with Graves' hyperthyroidism. CDR3s include the opening cysteine and the closing phenylalanine or tryptophan. The D gene is left open where the match is weak. A row's size may be missing; if present it is once, few, many or a size class.

size,V,J,D,DNA,CDR3
many,TRBV6-2/TRBV6-3,TRBJ2-5,-,TGTGCCAGCAGTTTCTCCGGGACACAGGAGACCCAGTACTTC,CASSFSGTQETQYF
-,TRBV29-1,TRBJ2-3,-,TGCAGCGTGGTGGAAACAGATACGCAGTATTTT,CSVVETDTQYF
many,TRBV5-1,TRBJ1-1,-,TGCGCCAGCAGCCTATACGGGGGATACACTGAAGCTTTCTTT,CASSLYGGYTEAFF
many,TRBV18,TRBJ1-5,-,TGTGCCAGCTCACCATCGGAGAATCAGCCCCAGCATTTT,CASSPSENQPQHF
many,TRBV11-1,TRBJ2-7,-,TGTGCCAGCAGACCGGAGTGGGGCTCCTACGAGCAGTACTTC,CASRPEWGSYEQYF
-,TRBV6-5,TRBJ2-7,-,TGTGCCAGCAGTTACTCGGTTGGGAGGAACGAGCAGTACTTC,CASSYSVGRNEQYF
few,TRBV7-9,TRBJ2-5,-,TGTGCCAGCAGCTTAAGTGAGACCCAGTACTTC,CASSLSETQYF
many,TRBV10-3,TRBJ2-1,TRBD1,TGTGCCATCAGTGATAGCAGGGGGCAGAAGAATGAGCAGTTCTTC,CAISDSRGQKNEQFF
-,TRBV20-1,TRBJ1-1,-,TGCAGTGCTAGATTGGGGGATAATGAAGCTTTCTTT,CSARLGDNEAFF
many,TRBV30,TRBJ2-3,-,TGTGCCTGGAGTATCACAGATACGCAGTATTTT,CAWSITDTQYF
many,TRBV30,TRBJ2-7,-,TGTGCCTGGAGTCCAGGACTCTACGAGCAGTACTTC,CAWSPGLYEQYF
many,TRBV12-3/TRBV12-4,TRBJ2-1,TRBD2,TGTGCCAGCAGTATACCAGCGGGGAACAATGAGCAGTTCTTC,CASSIPAGNNEQFF
many,TRBV20-1,TRBJ2-5,-,TGCAGTGCCCCGACAAGTCCAGAGACCCAGTACTTC,CSAPTSPETQYF
few,TRBV20-1,TRBJ1-1,-,TGCAGTGCTACTCGGGGGCCGAACACTGAAGCTTTCTTT,CSATRGPNTEAFF
many,TRBV4-1,TRBJ1-6,-,TGCGCCAGCAGCCAAGAGGGTGGAGGGTCCTATAATTCACCCCTCCACTTT,CASSQEGGGSYNSPLHF
many,TRBV2,TRBJ2-1,-,TGTGCCAGCTGCCCTTTACTTGCGCTCCCGCAGTTCTTC,CASCPLLALPQFF
many,TRBV18,TRBJ2-7,-,TGTGCCAGCTCACCACGAGGAGGACTCCCCTACGAGCAGTACTTC,CASSPRGGLPYEQYF